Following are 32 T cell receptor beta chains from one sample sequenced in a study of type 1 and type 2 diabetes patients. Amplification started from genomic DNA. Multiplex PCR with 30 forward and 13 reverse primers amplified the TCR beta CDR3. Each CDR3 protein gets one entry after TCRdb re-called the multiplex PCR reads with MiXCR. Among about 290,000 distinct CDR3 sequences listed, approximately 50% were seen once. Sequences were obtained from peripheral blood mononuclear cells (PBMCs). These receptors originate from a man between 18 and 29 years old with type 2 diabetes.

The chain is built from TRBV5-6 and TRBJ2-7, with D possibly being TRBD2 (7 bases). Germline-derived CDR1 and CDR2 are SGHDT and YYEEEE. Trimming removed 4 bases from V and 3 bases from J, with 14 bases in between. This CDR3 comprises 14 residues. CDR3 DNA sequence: TGTGCCAGCAGCCGTCGGGGAGGGGGCTACGAGCAGTACTTC. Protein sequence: CASSRRGGGYEQYF.

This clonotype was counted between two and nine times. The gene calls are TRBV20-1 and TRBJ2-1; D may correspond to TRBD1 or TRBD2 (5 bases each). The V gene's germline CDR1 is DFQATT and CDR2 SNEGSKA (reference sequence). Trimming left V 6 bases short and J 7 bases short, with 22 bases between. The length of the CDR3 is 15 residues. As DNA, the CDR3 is TGCAGTGCCTCTCATAGCATCGCGAGGGGAAATGAGCAGTTCTTC. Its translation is CSASHSIARGNEQFF.

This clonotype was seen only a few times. For the CDR3, the DNA is TGTGCCAGCAGTTACAATACGGACACTGAAGCTTTCTTT. It is translated as CASSYNTDTEAFF. The genes are TRBV14 and TRBJ1-1; D ambiguous. Germline V gene sequence: CDR1 SGHDN, CDR2 FVKESK. This CDR3 is built from 13 residues. Between the trimmed V and J ends, which lost 6 bases and 3 bases, there was a span of 11 bases. The variable domain in full, with the rest retrieved from reference TRBV14 and TRBJ1-1, is EAGVTQFPSHSVIEKGQTVTLRCDPISGHDNLYWYRRVMGKEIKFLLHFVKESKQDESGMPNNRFLAERTGGTYSTLKVQPAELEDSGVYFCASSYNTDTEAFFGQGTRLTVV.

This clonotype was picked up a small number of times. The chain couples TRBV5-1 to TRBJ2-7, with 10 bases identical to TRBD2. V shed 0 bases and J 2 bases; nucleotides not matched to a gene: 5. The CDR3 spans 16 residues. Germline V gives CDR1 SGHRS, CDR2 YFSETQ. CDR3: CASSLGLAGSTYEQYF. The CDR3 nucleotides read TGCGCCAGCAGCTTGGGACTAGCGGGTAGTACCTACGAGCAGTACTTC. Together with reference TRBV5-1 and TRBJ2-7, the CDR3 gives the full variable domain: KAGVTQTPRYLIKTRGQQVTLSCSPISGHRSVSWYQQTPGQGLQFLFEYFSETQRNKGNFPGRFSGRQFSNSRSEMNVSTLELGDSALYLCASSLGLAGSTYEQYFGPGTRLTVT.

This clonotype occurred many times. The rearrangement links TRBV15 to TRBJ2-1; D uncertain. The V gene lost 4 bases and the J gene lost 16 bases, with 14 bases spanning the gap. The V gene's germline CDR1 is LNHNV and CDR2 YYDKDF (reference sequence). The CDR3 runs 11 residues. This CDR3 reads CATSKGGTAFF. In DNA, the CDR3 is TGTGCCACCAGCAAGGGCGGCACCGCCTTCTTC.

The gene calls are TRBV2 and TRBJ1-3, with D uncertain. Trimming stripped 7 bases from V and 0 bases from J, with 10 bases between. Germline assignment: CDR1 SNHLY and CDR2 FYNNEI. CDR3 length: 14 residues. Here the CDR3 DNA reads TGTGCCAGCAAGGCCGGAAACTCTGGAAACACCATATATTTT. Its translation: CASKAGNSGNTIYF.

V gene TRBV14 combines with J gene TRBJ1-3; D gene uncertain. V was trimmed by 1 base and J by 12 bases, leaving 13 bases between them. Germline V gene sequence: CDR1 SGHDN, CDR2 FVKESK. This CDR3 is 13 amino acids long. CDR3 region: CASSQASRPYIYF. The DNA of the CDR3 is TGTGCCAGCAGCCAAGCATCTCGCCCCTACATATATTTT.

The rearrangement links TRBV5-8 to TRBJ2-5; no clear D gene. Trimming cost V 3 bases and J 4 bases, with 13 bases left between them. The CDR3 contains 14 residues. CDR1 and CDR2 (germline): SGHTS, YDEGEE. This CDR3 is CASSSQYSRETQYF. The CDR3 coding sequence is TGTGCCAGCAGCTCCCAATATAGCAGAGAGACCCAGTACTTC.

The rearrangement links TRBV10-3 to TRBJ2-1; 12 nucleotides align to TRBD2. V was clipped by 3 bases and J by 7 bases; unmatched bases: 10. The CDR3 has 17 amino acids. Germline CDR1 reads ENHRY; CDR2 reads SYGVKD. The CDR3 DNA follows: TGTGCCATCAGTGATATTGCTAGCGGGAGGGCCAAGAATGAGCAGTTCTTC. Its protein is CAISDIASGRAKNEQFF.

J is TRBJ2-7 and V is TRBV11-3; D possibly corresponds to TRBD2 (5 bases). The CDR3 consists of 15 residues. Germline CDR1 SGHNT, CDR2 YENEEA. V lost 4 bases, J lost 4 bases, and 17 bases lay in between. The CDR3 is CASSSTGIRPYEQYF. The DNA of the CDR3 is TGTGCCAGCAGCTCCACCGGGATTCGACCTTACGAGCAGTACTTC.

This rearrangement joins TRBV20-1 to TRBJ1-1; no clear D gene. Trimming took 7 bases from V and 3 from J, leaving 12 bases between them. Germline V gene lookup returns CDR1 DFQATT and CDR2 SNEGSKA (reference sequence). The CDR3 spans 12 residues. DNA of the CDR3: TGCAGTGGGAGGCGGGGAGACACTGAAGCTTTCTTT. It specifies CSGRRGDTEAFF.

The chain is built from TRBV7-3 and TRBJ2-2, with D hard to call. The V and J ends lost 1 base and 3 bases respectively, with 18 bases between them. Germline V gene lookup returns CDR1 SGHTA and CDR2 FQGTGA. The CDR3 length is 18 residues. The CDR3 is CASSLIAQSPPDTGELFF. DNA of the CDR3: TGTGCCAGCAGCTTAATCGCACAGTCGCCCCCCGACACCGGGGAGCTGTTTTTT.

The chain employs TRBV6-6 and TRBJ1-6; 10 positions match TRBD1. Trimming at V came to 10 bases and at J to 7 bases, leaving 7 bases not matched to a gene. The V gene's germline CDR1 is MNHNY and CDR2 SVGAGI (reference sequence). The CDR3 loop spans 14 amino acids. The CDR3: CATLPGQGNSPLHF. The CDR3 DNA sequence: TGTGCCACGCTACCGGGACAGGGGAATTCACCCCTCCACTTT.

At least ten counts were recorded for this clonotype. The DNA of the CDR3 is TGTGCCAGCAGTGATGGGGGGACCACTGAAGCTTTCTTT. Amino acid sequence: CASSDGGTTEAFF. This rearrangement joins TRBV2 to TRBJ1-1; tentatively, D is TRBD1 (5 bases). Germline V lookup: CDR1 SNHLY, CDR2 FYNNEI. The CDR3 sequence is 13 residues long. The ends were cut back, 3 bases at V and 4 bases at J, with 9 bases in the middle.

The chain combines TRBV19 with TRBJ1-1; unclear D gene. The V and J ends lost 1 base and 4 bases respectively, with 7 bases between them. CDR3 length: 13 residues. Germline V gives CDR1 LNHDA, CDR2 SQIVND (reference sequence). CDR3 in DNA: TGTGCCAGTAGTATAGGAGCCTTCACTGAAGCTTTCTTT. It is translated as CASSIGAFTEAFF.

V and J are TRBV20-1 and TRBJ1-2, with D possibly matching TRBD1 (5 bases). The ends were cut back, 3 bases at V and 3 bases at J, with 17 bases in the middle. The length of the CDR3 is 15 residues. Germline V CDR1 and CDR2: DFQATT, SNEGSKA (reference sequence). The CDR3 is CSASGEGRDYYGYTF. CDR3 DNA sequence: TGCAGTGCTAGTGGCGAGGGGCGGGACTACTATGGCTACACCTTC.

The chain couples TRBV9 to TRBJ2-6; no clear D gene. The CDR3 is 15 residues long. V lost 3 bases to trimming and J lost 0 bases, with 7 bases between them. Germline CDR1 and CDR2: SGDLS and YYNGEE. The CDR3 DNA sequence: TGTGCCAGCAGCGGAAGGAGCTCTGGGGCCAACGTCCTGACTTTC. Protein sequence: CASSGRSSGANVLTF.

The CDR3 DNA reads as TGTGCCAGCAGGGCCCCTTGGGAGGGCGAGCAGTACTTC. Its translation: CASRAPWEGEQYF. The chain employs TRBV6-1 and TRBJ2-7; 7 nucleotides agree with TRBD2. Per germline, CDR1 MNHNS and CDR2 SASEGT. J gave up 6 bases and V 6 bases, and 8 bases lay outside the gene matches. The length of the CDR3 is 13 residues.

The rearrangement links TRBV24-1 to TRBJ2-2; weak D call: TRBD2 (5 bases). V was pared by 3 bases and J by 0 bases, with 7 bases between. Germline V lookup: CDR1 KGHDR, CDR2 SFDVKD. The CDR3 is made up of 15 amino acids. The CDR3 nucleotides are TGTGCCACCAGTGATCTAGCTCCGAACACCGGGGAGCTGTTTTTT. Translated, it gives CATSDLAPNTGELFF.

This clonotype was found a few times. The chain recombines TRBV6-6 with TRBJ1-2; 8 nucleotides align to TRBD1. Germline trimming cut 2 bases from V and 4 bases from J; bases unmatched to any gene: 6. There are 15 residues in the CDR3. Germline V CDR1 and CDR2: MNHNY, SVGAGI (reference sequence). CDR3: CASSYPQGASYGYTF. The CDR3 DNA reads TGTGCCAGCAGTTACCCGCAGGGGGCCTCCTATGGCTACACCTTC.

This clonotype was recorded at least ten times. CDR3 in amino acids: CASSPKGVGGGYTF. As DNA, the CDR3 is TGTGCCAGCAGTCCGAAGGGGGTAGGTGGTGGCTACACCTTC. V is TRBV25-1 and J is TRBJ1-2; weak D call: TRBD1 (6 bases). Germline V lookup: CDR1 MGHDK, CDR2 SYGVNS. The CDR3 loop spans 14 amino acids. Trimming cost V 5 bases and J 7 bases, with 17 bases left between them.

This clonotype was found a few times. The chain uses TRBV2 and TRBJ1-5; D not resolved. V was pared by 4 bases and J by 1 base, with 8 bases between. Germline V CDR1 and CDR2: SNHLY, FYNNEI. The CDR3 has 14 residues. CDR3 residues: CASSGRGSNQPQHF. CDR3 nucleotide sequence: TGTGCCAGCAGTGGTCGAGGGAGCAATCAGCCCCAGCATTTT.

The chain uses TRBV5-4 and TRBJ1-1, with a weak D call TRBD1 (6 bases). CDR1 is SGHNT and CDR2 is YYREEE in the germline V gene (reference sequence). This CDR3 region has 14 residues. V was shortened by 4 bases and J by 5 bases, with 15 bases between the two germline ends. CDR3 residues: CASSGTGGLTEAFF. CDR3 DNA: TGTGCCAGCAGCGGGACTGGGGGGCTGACTGAAGCTTTCTTT.

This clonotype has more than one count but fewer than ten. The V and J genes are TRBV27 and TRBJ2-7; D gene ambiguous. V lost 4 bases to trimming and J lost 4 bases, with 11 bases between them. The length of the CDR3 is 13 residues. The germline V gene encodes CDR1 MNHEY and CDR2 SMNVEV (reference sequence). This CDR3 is CASSYGFGYEQYF. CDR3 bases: TGTGCCAGCAGTTACGGGTTCGGTTACGAGCAGTACTTC.

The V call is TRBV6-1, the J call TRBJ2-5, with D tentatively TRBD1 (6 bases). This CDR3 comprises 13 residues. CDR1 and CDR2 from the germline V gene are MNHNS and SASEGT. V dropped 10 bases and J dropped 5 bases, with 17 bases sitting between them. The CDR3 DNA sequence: TGTGCCATCTCGGTCGCAGGGGTTGAGACCCAGTACTTC. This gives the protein CAISVAGVETQYF.

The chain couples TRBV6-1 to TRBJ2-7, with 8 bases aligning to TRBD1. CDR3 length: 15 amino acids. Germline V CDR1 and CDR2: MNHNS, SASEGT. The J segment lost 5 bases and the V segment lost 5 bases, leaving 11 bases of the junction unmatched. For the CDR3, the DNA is TGTGCCAGCAGTTTTCGCCCAGGGGGCAGGGACGAGCAGTACTTC. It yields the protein CASSFRPGGRDEQYF.

CDR3 protein: CASSSLGTSGTVTQYF. The CDR3 nucleotides are TGTGCCAGCAGCTCGCTCGGGACTAGCGGGACCGTCACGCAGTATTTT. V and J are TRBV13 and TRBJ2-3; 13 bases line up with TRBD2. The CDR3 covers 16 residues. Trimming cost V 4 bases and J 9 bases; bases outside gene matches: 10. CDR1 PRHDT and CDR2 FYEKMQ come from the germline V gene (reference sequence).

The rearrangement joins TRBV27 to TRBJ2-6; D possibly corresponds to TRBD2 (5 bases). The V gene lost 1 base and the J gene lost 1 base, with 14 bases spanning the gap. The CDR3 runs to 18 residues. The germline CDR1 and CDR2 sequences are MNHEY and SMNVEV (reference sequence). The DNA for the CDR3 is TGTGCCAGCAGTTTATTGTCGGGGTTTTCTTCTGGGGCCAACGTCCTGACTTTC. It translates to CASSLLSGFSSGANVLTF.

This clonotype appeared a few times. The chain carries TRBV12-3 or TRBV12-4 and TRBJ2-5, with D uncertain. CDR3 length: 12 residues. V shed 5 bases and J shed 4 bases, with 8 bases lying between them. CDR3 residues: CASSTQLETQYF. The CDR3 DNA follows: TGTGCCAGCAGTACCCAACTAGAGACCCAGTACTTC.

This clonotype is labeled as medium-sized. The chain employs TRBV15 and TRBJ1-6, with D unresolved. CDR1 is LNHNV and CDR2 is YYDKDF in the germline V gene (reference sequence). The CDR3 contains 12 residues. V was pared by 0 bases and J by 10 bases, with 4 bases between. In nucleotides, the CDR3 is TGTGCCACCAGCAGAGAAAACTCACCCCTCCACTTT. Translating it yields CATSRENSPLHF.

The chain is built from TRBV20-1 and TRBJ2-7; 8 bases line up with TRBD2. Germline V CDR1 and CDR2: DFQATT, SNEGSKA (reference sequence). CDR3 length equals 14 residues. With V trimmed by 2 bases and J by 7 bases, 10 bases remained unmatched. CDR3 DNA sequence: TGCAGTGCTAGATTACTAGCGGTCGAGGGGGAGCAGTACTTC. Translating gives CSARLLAVEGEQYF.

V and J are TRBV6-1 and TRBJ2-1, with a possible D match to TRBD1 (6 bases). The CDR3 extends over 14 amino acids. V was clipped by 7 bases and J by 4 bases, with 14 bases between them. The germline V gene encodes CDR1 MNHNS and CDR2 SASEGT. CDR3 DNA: TGTGCCAGCAAGGCAGGGGATTTGTACAATGAGCAGTTCTTC. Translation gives CASKAGDLYNEQFF.